This TCR beta chain was recovered during a study of T cell repertoires in aging, cancer and after chemotherapy. Study-wide context: Donor ages fell into six groups from 30 or younger up to 70 or older. The whole study produced a dataset of some 10 million TCR reads.

Germline V gene sequence: CDR1 MDHEN, CDR2 SYDVKM. The CDR3 contains 13 residues. With 2 bases removed from V and 7 bases from J, the gap between germline ends came to 12 bases. Comments on this clonotype: Its matching antigen is unknown.

Multiplex touch-down PCR with TRB-A/B primers amplified rearranged V-D-J TRB sequences. Using its own MiXCR run on the multiplex PCR reads, TCRdb lists one record per CDR3 protein. The data show over a thousand distinct CDR3 sequences, around 29% seen once. General study results and limits: Loss of evenness, beyond lost richness, contributed to age-related TCR diversity decline in cancer patients. Median generation probability rose over the chemotherapy interval in each cancer cohort, suggesting rebound thymic output.

The template was genomic DNA from peripheral blood, not RNA. Sequencing was carried out using blood. This TCR came from a human donor with a solid tumor. This chain connects TRBV28 to TRBJ2-7; possibly TRBD1 for D (6 bases). CDR3 loop: CASSLTGTGEQYF. DNA of the CDR3: TGTGCCAGCAGTTTAACAGGGACGGGAGAGCAGTACTTC.